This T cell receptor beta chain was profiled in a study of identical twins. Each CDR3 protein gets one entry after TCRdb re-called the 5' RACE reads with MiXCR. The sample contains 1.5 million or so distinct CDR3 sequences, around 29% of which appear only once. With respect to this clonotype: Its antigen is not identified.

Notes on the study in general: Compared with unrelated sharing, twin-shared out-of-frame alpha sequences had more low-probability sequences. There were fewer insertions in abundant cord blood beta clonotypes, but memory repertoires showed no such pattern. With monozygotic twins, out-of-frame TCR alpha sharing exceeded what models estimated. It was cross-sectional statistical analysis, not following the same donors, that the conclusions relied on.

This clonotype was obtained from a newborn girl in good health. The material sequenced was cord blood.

CDR3 nucleotide sequence: TGTGCCAGCAGCCCGGAATGGACCGGGGAGCTGTTTTTT. It yields the protein CASSPEWTGELFF. V usage is TRBV2 and J usage is TRBJ2-2, with D unclear. The V gene's germline CDR1 is SNHLY and CDR2 FYNNEI. The CDR3 consists of 13 residues. The germline V and J ends were trimmed by 6 bases and 5 bases, with 10 bases remaining between them. Full variable domain (remainder filled in from reference TRBV2 and TRBJ2-2): EPEVTQTPSHQVTQMGQEVILRCVPISNHLYFYWYRQILGQKVEFLVSFYNNEISEKSEIFDDQFSVERPDGSNFTLKIRSTKLEDSAMYFCASSPEWTGELFFGEGSRLTVL.